This TCR beta chain was sequenced during a study of T cells in Graves' hyperthyroidism and ophthalmopathy. Authors of the study amplified TCR beta CDR3 regions from RNA transcripts. TCR CDR3 regions were first amplified by RT-PCR with HTBI primers. In TCRdb, the multiplex PCR reads were re-called with MiXCR into one record per CDR3 protein. The data contain more than 450,000 distinct CDR3 sequences, around 15% of them singletons. The table lists this clonotype with many counts. V lost 4 bases to trimming and J lost 4 bases, with 5 bases between them. In germline, CDR1 is SGHVS, CDR2 FNYEAQ. The CDR3 spans 12 residues.

Sequenced: blood. V and J are TRBV7-6 and TRBJ2-1; D remains ambiguous. This receptor was identified in a woman between 35 and 50 years old with Graves' hyperthyroidism. CDR3 DNA: TGTGCCAGCAGCTCGTATTACAATGAGCAGTTCTTC. This translates into CASSSYYNEQFF.